This T cell receptor beta chain comes out of a study of blood T cell repertoires in COVID-19. Produced via immunoSEQ multiplex PCR; TCRdb's table is partial and in-frame only. The sample includes hundreds of thousands of clones, around four fifths seen only once; the top ten take 8.2%. The CDR3 length is 16 residues. From germline, CDR1 is MNHEY and CDR2 SVGEGT. The J segment lost 5 bases and the V segment lost 5 bases, leaving 12 bases of the junction unmatched. The receptor was isolated from a woman aged 50 to 60 with acute or convalescent COVID-19. Sequencing used peripheral blood. The chain links TRBV6-2 or TRBV6-3 to TRBJ2-7, with TRBD1 matching 10 bases. This CDR3 reads CASSTVDRGRFDEQYF. The CDR3 coding sequence is TGTGCCAGCAGTACAGTAGACAGGGGGCGATTCGACGAGCAGTACTTC.